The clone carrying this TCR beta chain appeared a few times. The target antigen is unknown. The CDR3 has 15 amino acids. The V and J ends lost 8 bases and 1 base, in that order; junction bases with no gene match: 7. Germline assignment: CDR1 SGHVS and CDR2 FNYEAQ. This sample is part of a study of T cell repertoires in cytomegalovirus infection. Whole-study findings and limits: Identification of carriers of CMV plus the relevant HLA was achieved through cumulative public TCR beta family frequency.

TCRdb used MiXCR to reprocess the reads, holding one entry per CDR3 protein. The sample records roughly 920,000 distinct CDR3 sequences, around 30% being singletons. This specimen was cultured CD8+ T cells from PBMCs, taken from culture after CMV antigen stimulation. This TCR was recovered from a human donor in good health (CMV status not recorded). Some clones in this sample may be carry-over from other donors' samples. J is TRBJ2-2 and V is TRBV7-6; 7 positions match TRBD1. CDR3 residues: CASLEGTENTGELFF. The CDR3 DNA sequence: TGTGCCAGCTTAGAAGGGACAGAGAACACCGGGGAGCTGTTTTTT.